The present TCR beta chain was sequenced within a study of human T cells and chemical hapten exposure. The overall study: On about 2 cm by about 2 cm of upper inner arm skin, sensitization was performed with 2% DPC. Once 0.01% DPC had been applied to the upper back by patch test, readings were taken at 6 days.

The V and J ends lost 4 bases and 0 bases, in that order; junction bases with no gene match: 1. The CDR3 is made up of 15 amino acids. The germline CDR1 and CDR2 sequences are MNHEY and SVGEGT. Each CDR3 protein gets one entry after TCRdb re-called the RACE reads with MiXCR. This sample has 350,000 to 400,000 distinct CDR3 sequences, with approximately 5.1% found just once. This clonotype was detected a few times. Antigen: not known. Study-level results: Expanded TCRs grouped into significantly more large CDR3 similarity clusters than controls produced.

This sample's time point: pre-sensitization, week 0. As to treatment: therapeutic diphenylcyclopropenone sensitization with weekly scalp DPC. The gene calls are TRBV6-2 or TRBV6-3 and TRBJ1-1; 11 bases line up with TRBD1. The receptor's source is a woman in her forties or fifties with alopecia areata. Some clones in this sample may be carry-over from other donors' samples. This specimen was whole blood, taken in connection with sensitization to the hapten diphenylcyclopropenone (DPC). This chain's CDR3 is CASSSGQGVNTEAFF. DNA for the CDR3: TGTGCCAGCAGTTCGGGACAGGGGGTGAACACTGAAGCTTTCTTT.